This TCR beta chain was found in a study of beta chain features in type 1 diabetes. Study results and caveats: A potential influence of HLA type upon TCRB rearrangement remained unresolved herein. Insertion counts at VDJ junctions were lower in type 1 diabetes patients, who also showed more deletions there.

The authors reverse transcribed all of the isolated RNA, so sequencing captured expressed TCRB transcripts. Only in-frame clones appear in the TCRdb table, and some are missing; sequencing was by immunoSEQ multiplex PCR. The sample consists of just over 450,000 clones, 25% to 35% of them appearing once. Trimming removed 4 bases at V and 1 base at J, with 10 bases between. This CDR3 is 14 amino acids long. CDR1 is LNHDA, CDR2 SQIVND, per germline (reference sequence). On this clone itself: What it binds is not known.

The origin of this receptor is a young man in good health. The chain couples TRBV19 to TRBJ2-5; no clear D gene. Sequences were obtained from naive CD4+ T cells from blood. CDR3 region: CASSTNRFQETQYF. DNA for the CDR3: TGTGCCAGTAGTACCAACAGATTCCAAGAGACCCAGTACTTC. The full variable domain, completed using reference TRBV19 and TRBJ2-5, is DGGITQSPKYLFRKEGQNVTLSCEQNLNHDAMYWYRQDPGQGLRLIYYSQIVNDFQKGDIAEGYSVSREKKESFPLTVTSAQKNPTAFYLCASSTNRFQETQYFGPGTRLLVL.